The TCR beta chain described here comes from a study of blood T cells in healthy people across ages. Study-wide results and limits: Both higher diversity and more naive CD4+ cells marked long-lived donors when set against aged donors. Roughly linear age-related decline in beta diversity appeared, significant by age about 40.

Donor samples were obtained from healthy Caucasian individuals from Russia, aged about 6 to 95. Through a sample-barcoded 5' primer and a J-beta primer mix, a second PCR was run for roughly 6 to 12 cycles. The yield of each sample was at least 2.5 million CDR3-containing paired-end reads. TCRdb re-derived calls from the 5' RACE reads in MiXCR, one entry per CDR3 protein. The data contain fewer than 750,000 distinct CDR3 sequences, over 40% of them singletons. As concerns this clonotype: The target antigen is unknown. Compared with germline, one end of the junction differs, possibly owing to a read error.

The CDR3 runs 16 residues. In germline, CDR1 is LGHDT, CDR2 YNNKEL (reference sequence). The source material was blood. The source is a woman older than 75 in good health. This chain joins TRBV3-1 and TRBJ1-2; D is perhaps TRBD1 (6 bases). The CDR3 coding sequence is TGTGCCAGCAGCCAAGAGGGGGCAGTCGCTAACTGTGGCTACACCTTC. Translated, it gives CASSQEGAVANCGYTF.